This TCR beta chain was obtained from a study of cytomegalovirus exposure and HLA in healthy donors. Study information: The 100 to 150 validation repertoires matched the 666 first-cohort repertoires in platform, a later analysis reported.

The study's findings and limits: Across donors, most TCRs were seen rarely, yet some public ones were widespread. The listing of roughly 160 TCR beta chains classed them as cytomegalovirus-associated.

Worth noting for this clone: The target antigen is unknown.

The protocol was immunoSEQ multiplex PCR, while the TCRdb copy is restricted to in-frame clones and leaves out a portion. Here the sample spans 110,000 to 150,000 clones, just under 90% being singletons. The CDR3 covers 10 residues. The germline V and J ends were trimmed by 8 bases and 5 bases, with 6 bases remaining between them. Germline-derived CDR1 and CDR2 are SNHLY and FYNNEI. The origin of this receptor is a young woman in good health and CMV-seropositive. The chain links TRBV2 to TRBJ2-5; D remains unclear. Sequenced sample: PBMCs. The CDR3 sequence is CASARETQYF. The DNA for the CDR3 is TGTGCCAGCGCCAGGGAGACCCAGTACTTC.